This T cell receptor beta chain was captured by sequencing in a study of T cells in localized non-small cell lung cancer. Whole-study results and caveats: Heterogeneity stays possible, as sequencing covered only one tumor region. When the top 100 tumor clones were examined, a median approximately 60 of them also appeared in the adjacent lung, which was paired and uninvolved. Longer overall survival accompanied higher blood T cell density.

The table lists this clone with a count of one. The target antigen is unknown. The data were produced by immunoSEQ multiplex PCR, yet TCRdb's version contains in-frame clones alone and is incomplete. The table records some 52,000 clones, 80% of them present only once. Trimming pared 3 bases from V and 5 bases from J, leaving 13 bases between. Per the germline V gene, CDR1 is SGHNT and CDR2 is YENEEA. There are 14 residues in the CDR3. This specimen was PBMCs, taken before any cancer treatment. This clonotype was sampled from a woman aged 35-75 years with stage II lung adenocarcinoma. The V call is TRBV11-3, the J call TRBJ1-1, with D possibly matching TRBD1 (5 bases). The CDR3 reads CASSLKVGGTEAFF. Written as DNA, the CDR3 is TGTGCCAGCAGCTTGAAAGTTGGGGGAACTGAAGCTTTCTTT. Full variable domain (rest looked up from reference TRBV11-3 and TRBJ1-1): EAGVVQSPRYKIIEKKQPVAFWCNPISGHNTLYWYLQNLGQGPELLIRYENEEAVDDSQLPKDRFSAERLKGVDSTLKIQPAELGDSAVYLCASSLKVGGTEAFFGQGTRLTVV.